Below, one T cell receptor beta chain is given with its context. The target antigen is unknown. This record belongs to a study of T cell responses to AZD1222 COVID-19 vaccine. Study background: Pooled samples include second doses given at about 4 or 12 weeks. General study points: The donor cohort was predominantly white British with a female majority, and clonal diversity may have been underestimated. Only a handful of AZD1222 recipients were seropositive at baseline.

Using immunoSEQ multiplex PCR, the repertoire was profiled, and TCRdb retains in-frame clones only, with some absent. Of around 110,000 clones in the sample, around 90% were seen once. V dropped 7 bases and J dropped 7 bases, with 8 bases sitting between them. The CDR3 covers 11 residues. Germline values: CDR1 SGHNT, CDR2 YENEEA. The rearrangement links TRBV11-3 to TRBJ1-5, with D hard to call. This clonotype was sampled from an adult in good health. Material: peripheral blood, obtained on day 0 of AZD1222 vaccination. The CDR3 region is CASKCRQPQHF. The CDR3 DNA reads TGTGCCAGCAAGTGCCGGCAGCCCCAGCATTTT.